This T cell receptor beta chain appears in the sequencing data of a study of blood T cells in healthy people across ages. Turning to this clonotype: The antigen is unknown.

CDR3 size: 21 residues. V was pared by 5 bases and J by 7 bases, with 35 bases between. CDR1 and CDR2 from the germline V gene are SGHAT and FQNNGV. Primed by a sample-barcoded 5' primer and a J-beta primer mix, a second PCR proceeded for roughly 7 to 11 cycles. MiXCR, applied by TCRdb to the 5' RACE reads, yields one record per CDR3 protein. The data hold approximately 800,000 distinct CDR3 sequences, with 20% to 25% observed a single time. Study-wide points: Estimated diversity, derived from one million T cells, was regarded as an underestimate.

These data also featured in a second study, about T cells of mothers and their children. That source notes: Three healthy Caucasian mothers and their six children donated. Maternal samples each gave over 9 million TCR beta CDR3 reads, and child samples roughly 3 million each.

The chain is built from TRBV11-2 and TRBJ1-4, with a tentative D call TRBD1 (6 bases). The receptor was derived from a boy aged 5-17 years in good health. What was sequenced was blood. The DNA for the CDR3 is TGTGCCAGCAGCCCCCGGCCCCAGGGGAACCTGGGCAGCTCGGGTGGTGAAAAACTGTTTTTT. It codes for CASSPRPQGNLGSSGGEKLFF.